The 29 T cell receptor beta chains reported below all come from one sample, sequenced in a study of blood T cells in healthy people across ages. A sample-barcoded 5' primer and a J-beta primer mix were used in a second PCR of roughly 7 to 11 cycles. TCRdb passed the 5' RACE reads through MiXCR, listing each CDR3 protein once. Among hundreds of thousands of distinct CDR3 sequences listed, around half were seen once. The sample consisted of blood. These receptors were obtained from a woman aged 55-70 years in good health.

The rearrangement joins TRBV18 to TRBJ2-4, with D maybe TRBD1 (6 bases). This CDR3 spans 15 amino acids. V dropped 8 bases and J dropped 15 bases, with 29 bases sitting between them. CDR1 is KGHSH, CDR2 LQKENI, per germline. The DNA of the CDR3 is TGTGCCAGCCCATTATTACAGGGTTCTATGGACGAGCGGTACTTC. Protein sequence: CASPLLQGSMDERYF.

V is TRBV20-1 and J is TRBJ2-5; 7 nucleotides agree with TRBD2. The CDR3 spans 14 residues. With V trimmed by 4 bases and J by 11 bases, 16 bases remained unmatched. CDR1 is DFQATT, CDR2 SNEGSKA, per germline (reference sequence). The CDR3 region has the DNA TGCAGTGCTACCCGACTGGGGAGGGTTGGTGAGCAGTACTTC. Protein sequence: CSATRLGRVGEQYF.

This chain connects TRBV4-2 to TRBJ2-5; D not resolved. The germline V gene has CDR1 LGHNA and CDR2 YNFKEQ. The V end was cut by 4 bases, the J end by 5 bases, with 14 bases between. This CDR3 is built from 14 residues. The CDR3 DNA reads TGTGCCAGCAGCCCGTCAACCAAAGGGGAGACCCAGTACTTC. Protein sequence: CASSPSTKGETQYF.

The genes are TRBV29-1 and TRBJ1-1; the D gene is possibly TRBD1 (5 bases). The V and J ends lost 5 bases and 10 bases respectively, with 17 bases between them. Germline CDR1 reads SQVTM; CDR2 reads ANQGSEA. This CDR3 spans 12 amino acids. CDR3 sequence reads: CSVPSTARRAFF. In DNA form, the CDR3 reads TGCAGCGTTCCTTCGACAGCACGAAGAGCTTTCTTT.

The chain couples TRBV7-2 to TRBJ2-3; no clear D. Trimming took 5 bases from V and 2 from J, leaving 11 bases between them. Germline V CDR1 and CDR2: SGHTA, FQGNSA. The CDR3 length is 14 residues. The CDR3 DNA reads TGTGCCAGCAGCCTACTAATTCACACAGATACGCAGTATTTT. Translation: CASSLLIHTDTQYF.

This sequence joins TRBV20-1 and TRBJ2-7; D gene uncertain. CDR1 and CDR2 from the germline V gene are DFQATT and SNEGSKA (reference sequence). V was pared by 7 bases and J by 0 bases, with 10 bases between. This CDR3 is built from 12 residues. The CDR3 reads CSVPGFSYEQYF. CDR3 DNA: TGCAGTGTTCCCGGGTTCTCCTACGAGCAGTACTTC.

This clonotype was recorded a few times. This may stem from a read error, because a much larger clone lies one nucleotide away. This rearrangement joins TRBV7-2 to TRBJ2-7, with D hard to call. Germline-derived CDR1 and CDR2 are SGHTA and FQGNSA. The CDR3 contains 14 residues. The V end lost 5 bases, the J end lost 6 bases, and 17 bases lay between the germline ends. CDR3 DNA sequence: TGTGCCAGCAGCGTAGTTTCCCCATCAGGCGAGCAGTACTTC. Translation: CASSVVSPSGEQYF.

The chain is built from TRBV28 and TRBJ2-1; D is uncertain. Trimming took off 7 bases at V and 0 bases at J, with 4 bases between the two ends. Germline values: CDR1 MDHEN, CDR2 SYDVKM. The CDR3 has 12 residues. CDR3 sequence reads: CASTSSYNEQFF. In nucleotides, the CDR3 is TGTGCCAGCACCTCCTCCTACAATGAGCAGTTCTTC. Supplemented by reference TRBV28 and TRBJ2-1, the full variable domain reads DVKVTQSSRYLVKRTGEKVFLECVQDMDHENMFWYRQDPGLGLRLIYFSYDVKMKEKGDIPEGYSVSREKKERFSLILESASTNQTSMYLCASTSSYNEQFFGPGTRLTVL.

V usage is TRBV3-1 and J usage is TRBJ2-1; TRBD1 matches at 7 bases. Trimming cost V 0 bases and J 9 bases; bases outside gene matches: 11. CDR3 length: 16 residues. In germline, CDR1 is LGHDT, CDR2 YNNKEL (reference sequence). In nucleotides, the CDR3 is TGTGCCAGCAGCCAAGATCTCACCTCGACAGGGCGTGAGCAGTTCTTC. Translation gives CASSQDLTSTGREQFF.

A few counts support this clonotype. The rearrangement uses TRBV29-1 and TRBJ1-2; 9 nucleotides agree with TRBD1. Germline trimming cut 7 bases from V and 0 bases from J; bases unmatched to any gene: 6. Germline V lookup: CDR1 SQVTM, CDR2 ANQGSEA. The CDR3 runs to 14 residues. CDR3 nucleotides: TGCAGCGCCTGGGACAGGGATACTAACTATGGCTACACCTTC. Protein product: CSAWDRDTNYGYTF.

The rearrangement joins TRBV2 to TRBJ1-5, with unresolved D. V dropped 3 bases and J dropped 4 bases, with 10 bases sitting between them. The CDR3 spans 14 residues. CDR1 and CDR2 (germline): SNHLY, FYNNEI. DNA of the CDR3: TGTGCCAGCAGTGAGGGTACAGCAAATCAGCCCCAGCATTTT. Its translation: CASSEGTANQPQHF.

This clonotype has only a few counts. V usage is TRBV7-3 and J usage is TRBJ2-7; 11 bases line up with TRBD2. Germline V CDR1 and CDR2: SGHTA, FQGTGA. J lost 2 bases, V lost 5 bases, and 2 bases had no gene match. The length of the CDR3 is 14 residues. CDR3 protein: CASSKGLAAYEQYF. CDR3 sequence (DNA): TGTGCCAGCAGCAAGGGACTAGCGGCCTACGAGCAGTACTTC.

This clonotype was recorded a few times. V gene TRBV3-1 combines with J gene TRBJ1-5, with a possible D match to TRBD1 (5 bases). The V gene's germline CDR1 is LGHDT and CDR2 YNNKEL (reference sequence). The ends were cut back, 2 bases at V and 1 base at J, with 9 bases in the middle. The CDR3 runs 15 residues. DNA for the CDR3: TGTGCCAGCAGCCAACAGGGAGGCAGCAATCAGCCCCAGCATTTT. Protein sequence: CASSQQGGSNQPQHF. The full variable domain, rest sourced from reference TRBV3-1 and TRBJ1-5, is DTAVSQTPKYLVTQMGNDKSIKCEQNLGHDTMYWYKQDSKKFLKIMFSYNNKELIINETVPNRFSPKSPDKAHLNLHINSLELGDSAVYFCASSQQGGSNQPQHFGDGTRLSIL.

This clonotype has more than one count but fewer than ten. The chain couples TRBV24-1 to TRBJ2-5; TRBD1 matches at 9 bases. Unmatched junction bases numbered 12, after V lost 0 bases and J lost 2 bases. CDR3 length equals 19 residues. CDR1 is KGHDR, CDR2 SFDVKD, per germline. In DNA, the CDR3 is TGTGCCACCAGTGATTTGTATCCCGGGACAGGGACGGATCAAGAGACCCAGTACTTC. It codes for CATSDLYPGTGTDQETQYF.

This clonotype was seen a handful of times. The CDR3 region is CASTEGQETQYF. The CDR3 nucleotides read TGTGCCAGCACCGAAGGCCAGGAGACCCAGTACTTC. The chain links TRBV28 to TRBJ2-5; D unclear. The V end was cut by 7 bases, the J end by 5 bases, with 11 bases between. The CDR3 is made up of 12 amino acids. Germline V gene sequence: CDR1 MDHEN, CDR2 SYDVKM.

This sequence joins TRBV29-1 and TRBJ2-4, with 8 bases matching TRBD2. The CDR3 length is 16 residues. The trim removed 7 bases at V and 0 bases at J, leaving 11 bases unmatched. Germline V gene lookup returns CDR1 SQVTM and CDR2 ANQGSEA. This chain's CDR3 is CSAATSGSPAKNIQYF. CDR3 DNA: TGCAGCGCCGCCACTAGCGGTTCCCCAGCCAAAAACATTCAGTACTTC.

This chain links TRBV6-5 with TRBJ1-4; D is ambiguous. This CDR3 is 14 amino acids long. The V gene lost 7 bases and the J gene lost 3 bases, with 12 bases spanning the gap. Germline values: CDR1 MNHEY, CDR2 SVGAGI. For the CDR3, the DNA is TGTGCCAGCATTTTCGCAGGTCCTAATGAAAAACTGTTTTTT. It encodes CASIFAGPNEKLFF.

This clonotype was observed a few times. V and J are TRBV20-1 and TRBJ2-3, with D unclear. Trimming took off 4 bases at V and 2 bases at J, with 7 bases between the two ends. CDR1 DFQATT and CDR2 SNEGSKA come from the germline V gene (reference sequence). The CDR3 sequence is 12 residues long. CDR3 in amino acids: CSATGATDTQYF. The CDR3 bases are TGCAGTGCTACCGGCGCCACAGATACGCAGTATTTT.

This chain connects TRBV20-1 to TRBJ1-4; maybe TRBD1 (6 bases). The length of the CDR3 is 13 residues. V lost 6 bases and J 5 bases, leaving 13 bases between the germline ends. CDR1 and CDR2 from the germline V gene are DFQATT and SNEGSKA (reference sequence). DNA of the CDR3: TGCAGTGCCCAACAGGGTTTCAATGAAAAACTGTTTTTT. It yields the protein CSAQQGFNEKLFF.

The CDR3 region has the DNA TGCAGTGCTGGGCTAGCGGGGGACTACATGGATGCTCAGTACTTC. It yields the protein CSAGLAGDYMDAQYF. V and J are TRBV20-1 and TRBJ2-7, with 10 bases matching TRBD2. The CDR3 sequence is 15 residues long. V lost 5 bases and J lost 10; bases outside the gene matches: 17. The V gene's germline CDR1 is DFQATT and CDR2 SNEGSKA (reference sequence).

The chain combines TRBV7-2 with TRBJ2-1; a possible D gene is TRBD1 (6 bases). CDR3 length: 14 amino acids. Germline lookup yields CDR1 SGHTA and CDR2 FQGNSA. The germline V and J ends were trimmed by 4 bases and 4 bases, with 11 bases remaining between them. CDR3 loop: CASSSNREYNEQFF. The DNA for the CDR3 is TGTGCCAGCAGCTCGAACAGGGAATACAATGAGCAGTTCTTC.

The chain recombines TRBV25-1 with TRBJ2-6; the D gene could be TRBD1 or TRBD2 (5 bases each). This CDR3 is 19 amino acids long. V dropped 4 bases and J dropped 2 bases, with 21 bases sitting between them. Per germline, CDR1 MGHDK and CDR2 SYGVNS. CDR3 bases: TGTGCCAGCAGTGTTATCGGGACGCTGAGGAGCCCTGGGGCCAACGTCCTGACTTTC. This sequence encodes CASSVIGTLRSPGANVLTF. The whole variable domain, filled in from reference TRBV25-1 and TRBJ2-6, reads EADIYQTPRYLVIGTGKKITLECSQTMGHDKMYWYQQDPGMELHLIHYSYGVNSTEKGDLSSESTVSRIRTEHFPLTLESARPSHTSQYLCASSVIGTLRSPGANVLTFGAGSRLTVL.

The chain joins TRBV20-1 to TRBJ1-2; maybe TRBD1 (5 bases). There are 11 residues in the CDR3. Trimming took 6 bases from V and 7 from J, leaving 12 bases between them. The germline gives CDR1 DFQATT, CDR2 SNEGSKA (reference sequence). This chain's CDR3 is CSADPQGGYTF. The CDR3 region has the DNA TGCAGTGCCGACCCTCAGGGTGGCTACACCTTC.

The chain couples TRBV2 to TRBJ2-5; TRBD2 is a possible D gene (5 bases). The CDR3 is 14 residues long. Per the germline V gene, CDR1 is SNHLY and CDR2 is FYNNEI. V was pared by 6 bases and J by 11 bases, with 22 bases between. The CDR3, as DNA: TGTGCCAGCAGGGAGGACCAGCCCTACAATGAGCAGTACTTC. This gives the protein CASREDQPYNEQYF.

The CDR3 here is CASQPSDGEQYF. As DNA, the CDR3 is TGTGCCAGCCAACCGTCCGACGGCGAGCAGTACTTC. The J gene is TRBJ2-7, the V gene TRBV7-9; no firm D call. Trimming stripped 8 bases from V and 6 bases from J, with 14 bases between. CDR1 and CDR2 (germline): SEHNR, FQNEAQ (reference sequence). This CDR3 is 12 amino acids long.

The gene calls are TRBV18 and TRBJ2-1, with D unclear. V gave up 6 bases and J gave up 0 bases, with 12 bases separating them. The germline CDR1 and CDR2 sequences are KGHSH and LQKENI. The CDR3 extends over 15 amino acids. This chain's CDR3 is CASSPNRDSYNEQFF. CDR3 in DNA: TGTGCCAGCTCCCCGAATAGGGACTCCTACAATGAGCAGTTCTTC.

The V and J genes are TRBV29-1 and TRBJ1-4, with D possibly being TRBD1 (5 bases). This CDR3 is 13 amino acids long. Between the trimmed V and J ends, which lost 7 bases and 4 bases, there was a span of 13 bases. The germline V gene has CDR1 SQVTM and CDR2 ANQGSEA. As DNA, the CDR3 is TGCAGCGGCGGGGGGGGGAGTAATGAAAAACTGTTTTTT. Encoded protein: CSGGGGSNEKLFF. Filled out from reference TRBV29-1 and TRBJ1-4, the complete variable domain reads SAVISQKPSRDICQRGTSLTIQCQVDSQVTMMFWYRQQPGQSLTLIATANQGSEATYESGFVIDKFPISRPNLTFSTLTVSNMSPEDSSIYLCSGGGGSNEKLFFGSGTQLSVL.

The chain carries TRBV20-1 and TRBJ2-5, with D maybe TRBD2 (5 bases). Trimming took 2 bases from V and 5 from J, leaving 15 bases between them. This CDR3 has 14 residues. Germline V gene lookup returns CDR1 DFQATT and CDR2 SNEGSKA (reference sequence). CDR3 sequence (DNA): TGCAGTGCTAGACAACTAGTCGGGGTGGAGACCCAGTACTTC. Protein product: CSARQLVGVETQYF.

This rearrangement joins TRBV4-2 to TRBJ1-6; possible D gene TRBD1, 6 bases. V shed 3 bases and J shed 6 bases, with 12 bases lying between them. CDR1 LGHNA and CDR2 YNFKEQ come from the germline V gene. The CDR3 length is 15 residues. CDR3 bases: TGTGCCAGCAGCCACCGGGACATAGTTAATTCACCCCTCCACTTT. This encodes CASSHRDIVNSPLHF.